The 27 T cell receptor beta chains in this list originate from one sample, sequenced in a study of Ad26.COV2.S vaccination and SARS-CoV-2 variants. TCRdb's copy holds only in-frame clones and misses some; the assay was immunoSEQ multiplex PCR. The data hold under 150,000 clones, with roughly 85% observed a single time. The material was peripheral blood, obtained after recovery from COVID-19. These TCRs come from a human donor who had recovered from COVID-19.

This clone was recorded only once. The rearrangement uses TRBV5-4 and TRBJ2-1; 16 nucleotides agree with TRBD2. Germline V gene data show CDR1 as SGHNT and CDR2 as YYREEE (reference sequence). CDR3 size: 15 residues. V lost 5 bases, J lost 10 bases, and 6 bases stayed unmatched. DNA for the CDR3: TGTGCCAGCAGTTCCGGGACTAGCGGGAGGGGGGAGCAGTTCTTC. It is translated as CASSSGTSGRGEQFF. The whole variable domain, filled in from reference TRBV5-4 and TRBJ2-1, reads ETGVTQSPTHLIKTRGQQVTLRCSSQSGHNTVSWYQQALGQGPQFIFQYYREEENGRGNFPPRFSGLQFPNYSSELNVNALELDDSALYLCASSSGTSGRGEQFFGPGTRLTVL.

The sample holds one count of this clone. V and J are TRBV11-2 and TRBJ2-1, with D perhaps matching TRBD2 (6 bases). The V gene's germline CDR1 is SGHAT and CDR2 FQNNGV. V dropped 1 base and J dropped 0 bases, with 10 bases sitting between them. The CDR3 length is 16 residues. The CDR3 sequence is CASSLGLGGSYNEQFF. Written as DNA, the CDR3 is TGTGCCAGCAGCTTAGGGCTGGGGGGCTCCTACAATGAGCAGTTCTTC. Using reference TRBV11-2 and TRBJ2-1 for the parts outside the CDR3, the full variable domain is EAGVAQSPRYKIIEKRQSVAFWCNPISGHATLYWYQQILGQGPKLLIQFQNNGVVDDSQLPKDRFSAERLKGVDSTLKIQPAKLEDSAVYLCASSLGLGGSYNEQFFGPGTRLTVL.

This clone was detected a few times. The gene calls are TRBV18 and TRBJ1-2; 7 nucleotides match TRBD1. This CDR3 region has 17 residues. In germline, CDR1 is KGHSH, CDR2 LQKENI. The ends lost 3 bases at V and 6 bases at J; junction bases unmatched: 16. The CDR3 DNA follows: TGTGCCAGCTCACCGATTAGGGGACAGTCATCGTTTGATGGCTACACCTTC. Amino acids: CASSPIRGQSSFDGYTF.

This clone came up many times. V gene TRBV6-2 or TRBV6-3 combines with J gene TRBJ2-5, with D unclear. This CDR3 is 16 amino acids long. The germline V gene encodes CDR1 MNHEY and CDR2 SVGEGT. The V end was cut by 2 bases, the J end by 1 base, with 14 bases between. The CDR3 is CASSYEARYPQETQYF. In DNA form, the CDR3 reads TGTGCCAGCAGTTACGAGGCGCGTTACCCCCAAGAGACCCAGTACTTC.

This chain joins TRBV28 and TRBJ2-7, with 11 bases aligning to TRBD2. V dropped 3 bases and J dropped 5; count of bases not matched to a gene: 6. The CDR3 extends over 15 amino acids. Germline V gives CDR1 MDHEN, CDR2 SYDVKM. This chain's CDR3 is CASSFLAGGPHEQYF. In nucleotides, the CDR3 is TGTGCCAGCAGTTTCCTAGCGGGGGGACCCCACGAGCAGTACTTC.

This clone was picked up many times. The J gene is TRBJ1-6, the V gene TRBV10-1, with D hard to call. The CDR3 sequence is 15 residues long. Germline CDR1 is WNHNN and CDR2 is SYGVQD (reference sequence). The V end was cut by 4 bases, the J end by 0 bases, with 7 bases between. The CDR3 DNA reads TGCGCCAGCAGTGTTAGGAGCTCCTATAATTCACCCCTCCACTTT. Encoded protein: CASSVRSSYNSPLHF.

The chain couples TRBV9 to TRBJ1-6; 9 positions match TRBD1. CDR3 size: 15 residues. The germline V gene encodes CDR1 SGDLS and CDR2 YYNGEE. Trimming cost V 3 bases and J 7 bases; bases outside gene matches: 5. The CDR3 loop is CASSGLGTGNSPLHF. In DNA form, the CDR3 reads TGTGCCAGCAGCGGCCTAGGGACAGGGAATTCACCCCTCCACTTT.

The chain has TRBV28 and TRBJ2-5; 7 bases are shared with TRBD1. This CDR3 has 15 amino acids. The ends lost 3 bases at V and 3 bases at J; junction bases unmatched: 7. Germline-derived CDR1 and CDR2 are MDHEN and SYDVKM. The CDR3 DNA sequence: TGTGCCAGCAGTTTGACAGGGAAAGGAGAAGAGACCCAGTACTTC. Residues: CASSLTGKGEETQYF.

This clone was counted a single time. The chain links TRBV6-5 to TRBJ2-3; the D is unclear. Looked up from germline, CDR1 is MNHEY and CDR2 is SVGAGI. V dropped 4 bases and J dropped 2 bases, with 10 bases sitting between them. This CDR3 contains 14 residues. CDR3 sequence: CASSLSRNTDTQYF. CDR3 in DNA: TGTGCCAGCAGTTTATCTCGGAACACAGATACGCAGTATTTT.

This clone occurred a few times. V is TRBV10-3 and J is TRBJ1-1; 7 nucleotides match TRBD1. The length of the CDR3 is 16 residues. CDR1 ENHRY and CDR2 SYGVKD come from the germline V gene. Unmatched junction bases numbered 15, after V lost 6 bases and J lost 5 bases. CDR3 protein: CAISGTFGQGDTEAFF. DNA of the CDR3: TGTGCCATCAGCGGAACCTTTGGGCAGGGGGATACTGAAGCTTTCTTT.

The chain uses TRBV9 and TRBJ2-3; D assignment may be TRBD1 or TRBD2 (6 bases each). This CDR3 has 16 amino acids. CDR1 SGDLS and CDR2 YYNGEE come from the germline V gene. V was cut by 0 bases and J by 0 bases, with 11 bases left in between. DNA for the CDR3: TGTGCCAGCAGCGTAGAAAACGGGGGCAGCACAGATACGCAGTATTTT. This sequence encodes CASSVENGGSTDTQYF.

This chain joins TRBV28 and TRBJ1-6; D is possibly TRBD1 (5 bases). This CDR3 is 18 amino acids long. CDR1 is MDHEN, CDR2 SYDVKM, per germline. With 7 bases removed from V and 6 bases from J, the gap between germline ends came to 25 bases. The DNA for the CDR3 is TGTGCCAGCATTTCGAGGCAGTCGGGCTATAGGGGTAATTCACCCCTCCACTTT. Translation: CASISRQSGYRGNSPLHF.

This rearrangement joins TRBV29-1 to TRBJ1-5, with D perhaps TRBD1 (6 bases). The CDR3 is 13 residues long. CDR1 and CDR2 from the germline V gene are SQVTM and ANQGSEA. V was clipped by 6 bases and J by 6 bases, with 15 bases between them. CDR3 sequence reads: CSVGGGGGQPQHF. The CDR3 DNA is TGCAGCGTGGGAGGGGGGGGCGGTCAGCCCCAGCATTTT.

J is TRBJ1-1 and V is TRBV6-4; 7 nucleotides agree with TRBD1. Trimming cost V 10 bases and J 0 bases; bases outside gene matches: 11. Germline V lookup: CDR1 MRHNA, CDR2 SNTAGT. The CDR3 spans 15 residues. The DNA of the CDR3 is TGTGCCACCCTCTACAGGGGACGATTGAACACTGAAGCTTTCTTT. Amino acid sequence: CATLYRGRLNTEAFF.

Here the CDR3 reads CASSLGGTGPYEQYF. Written as DNA, the CDR3 is TGTGCCAGCAGTTTGGGGGGGACAGGGCCTTACGAGCAGTACTTC. This chain joins TRBV28 and TRBJ2-7, with TRBD1 matching 9 bases. The CDR3 contains 15 residues. Germline trimming cut 3 bases from V and 4 bases from J; bases unmatched to any gene: 7. The germline V gene has CDR1 MDHEN and CDR2 SYDVKM.

The genes are TRBV7-2 and TRBJ1-2; D is undetermined. The CDR3 runs to 14 residues. Germline CDR1 reads SGHTA; CDR2 reads FQGNSA. V dropped 1 base and J dropped 5 bases, with 11 bases sitting between them. The CDR3 DNA sequence: TGTGCCAGCAGCTTAGTCCCTGAGGATTATGGCTACACCTTC. Protein sequence: CASSLVPEDYGYTF.

V usage is TRBV6-5 and J usage is TRBJ1-1, with unresolved D. The V gene's germline CDR1 is MNHEY and CDR2 SVGAGI. V gave up 7 bases and J gave up 2 bases, with 11 bases separating them. The length of the CDR3 is 13 residues. Here the CDR3 DNA reads TGTGCCAGCACCCCGGGCCAAAACACTGAAGCTTTCTTT. Its protein product is CASTPGQNTEAFF.

This clone occurred once. The genes are TRBV25-1 and TRBJ2-2, with D possibly TRBD1 on 5 matching bases. Per germline, CDR1 MGHDK and CDR2 SYGVNS. V shed 2 bases and J shed 1 base, with 5 bases lying between them. This CDR3 has 14 amino acids. The CDR3 DNA follows: TGTGCCAGCAGTGAAACAGGGAACACCGGGGAGCTGTTTTTT. Translation: CASSETGNTGELFF.

The chain combines TRBV6-2 or TRBV6-3 with TRBJ2-2; TRBD1 matches 10 bases. The CDR3 spans 18 residues. Germline values: CDR1 MNHEY, CDR2 SVGEGT. Trimming at V came to 0 bases and at J to 1 base, leaving 5 bases not matched to a gene. For the CDR3, the DNA is TGTGCCAGCAGTTACTCTGAAGACAGGGGGCTGAACACCGGGGAGCTGTTTTTT. As protein: CASSYSEDRGLNTGELFF.

The V call is TRBV9, the J call TRBJ2-1; 7 bases are shared with TRBD1. The CDR3 extends over 17 amino acids. V shed 0 bases, J shed 7 bases, and the junction held 13 bases outside the gene matches. The germline V gene encodes CDR1 SGDLS and CDR2 YYNGEE. For the CDR3, the DNA is TGTGCCAGCAGCGTAGGGCCCGGGGACAGATTGTTGAATGAGCAGTTCTTC. This sequence encodes CASSVGPGDRLLNEQFF.

This chain connects TRBV11-2 to TRBJ1-4; the D is unclear. Germline V gene sequence: CDR1 SGHAT, CDR2 FQNNGV. This CDR3 has 15 residues. V lost 1 base and J lost 3, with 9 bases in between. The CDR3 protein is CASSLVFQPNEKLFF. In DNA, the CDR3 is TGTGCCAGCAGCTTAGTGTTCCAACCTAATGAAAAACTGTTTTTT.

V usage is TRBV27 and J usage is TRBJ2-7, with D possibly TRBD1 on 6 matching bases. Germline values: CDR1 MNHEY, CDR2 SMNVEV (reference sequence). V was pared by 5 bases and J by 7 bases, with 18 bases between. The CDR3 covers 14 residues. The CDR3 DNA follows: TGTGCCAGCAGTCCCCTCGGACAGTCTACGGAGCAGTACTTC. Translated: CASSPLGQSTEQYF.

This chain links TRBV5-5 with TRBJ2-5, with D perhaps TRBD2 (5 bases). The CDR3 has 14 residues. Germline V gene lookup returns CDR1 SGHKS and CDR2 YYEKEE (reference sequence). V was pared by 5 bases and J by 5 bases, with 16 bases between. The CDR3 here is CASSGFGDRETQYF. The CDR3 DNA is TGTGCCAGCAGTGGCTTCGGGGATCGGGAGACCCAGTACTTC.

The gene calls are TRBV25-1 and TRBJ2-1, with a weak D call TRBD1 (5 bases). V was pared by 5 bases and J by 3 bases, with 8 bases between. CDR3 length equals 13 residues. Germline CDR1 is MGHDK and CDR2 is SYGVNS. CDR3 bases: TGTGCCAGCAGTTCAGACAGCTACAATGAGCAGTTCTTC. This sequence encodes CASSSDSYNEQFF.

This clone came up a few times. This chain connects TRBV14 to TRBJ2-3; D possibly corresponds to TRBD1 (5 bases). Germline V gives CDR1 SGHDN, CDR2 FVKESK. The CDR3 totals 18 residues. The ends were cut back, 4 bases at V and 0 bases at J, with 20 bases in the middle. The CDR3 coding sequence is TGTGCCAGCAGCCCCCTAGGCAGGGATCTCCTTAGCACAGATACGCAGTATTTT. Translated, it gives CASSPLGRDLLSTDTQYF.

V usage is TRBV9 and J usage is TRBJ2-2, with a weak D call TRBD1 (5 bases). The V end lost 3 bases, the J end lost 8 bases, and 11 bases lay between the germline ends. The length of the CDR3 is 13 residues. Germline V gene data show CDR1 as SGDLS and CDR2 as YYNGEE. CDR3 DNA sequence: TGTGCCAGCAGCGAAGCTTACAGGGGGGAGCTGTTTTTT. Encoded protein: CASSEAYRGELFF. Filled out from reference TRBV9 and TRBJ2-2, the complete variable domain reads DSGVTQTPKHLITATGQRVTLRCSPRSGDLSVYWYQQSLDQGLQFLIQYYNGEERAKGNILERFSAQQFPDLHSELNLSSLELGDSALYFCASSEAYRGELFFGEGSRLTVL.

There are a few counts of this clone. The rearrangement uses TRBV28 and TRBJ2-7; the match to TRBD1 covers 7 bases. The CDR3 runs to 15 residues. The trim removed 6 bases at V and 1 base at J, leaving 9 bases unmatched. Per the germline V gene, CDR1 is MDHEN and CDR2 is SYDVKM. CDR3 sequence reads: CASSLDRVHSYEQYF. The CDR3, as DNA: TGTGCCAGCAGCCTAGACAGGGTACATTCCTACGAGCAGTACTTC.